This T cell receptor (beta chain) was sequenced in a study of blood T cell repertoires in COVID-19 (dated by TCRdb to the early 2020s). Some background on the complete study: The collaborator samples originated in the United States, Italy and Spain and spanned the acute and convalescent phases of COVID-19. The samples were drawn from the first 160 participants of the ongoing ImmuneRACE study and from over a thousand subjects provided by 6 global collaborators. HLA class I and class II types, where available, came from metadata supplied by the sample provider rather than from assay-based typing. A freely available public database, intended as a resource for researchers studying the immune response to SARS-CoV-2, is where the repertoires were released. The dataset comprised deeply sampled blood TCRbeta repertoires from subjects exposed to, actively infected with, or recovered from COVID-19. The prospective study material was composed of cDNA or gDNA derived from T cells, B-cell-depleted T cells, or PBMCs. Sample metadata almost always included a de-identified subject ID, COVID-19 status, age in years and sex.

The CDR3 runs 16 amino acids, cysteine and phenylalanine included. This entry keeps only the CDR3 DNA: 48 bases, framed from base 1. As encoded in the germline V gene (reference sequence), CDR1 is LGHDT while CDR2 is YNNKEL. From V the trimming removes 3 bases and from J it removes 2 bases, while the gene matches leave 7 bases of the junction unaccounted for. Overall study outcomes, separate from this receptor: The quantity of clinical and demographic metadata differed by source and by participant and was supplied without curation.

Participants in the prospective study were enrolled through a virtual design, were aged 18 to 89 years, and lived in some 24 United States geographic areas. In the prospective study, cohorts were assigned on the basis of participant-reported clinical history obtained from a screening survey and a study questionnaire. Recovered participants in ImmuneRACE Cohort 3 were defined as having two consecutive negative NP/OP PCR tests, clearance from a healthcare professional, or resolution of symptoms. In the prospective study, whole blood, serum and a nasopharyngeal or oropharyngeal swab were collected from each participant by mobile phlebotomists. Prospective study participants could optionally give additional blood draws and questionnaires over an approximately two-month period. Blood samples from the prospective study were shipped frozen or at room temperature prior to DNA extraction. In regard to this clone: Its target antigen remains unknown. No qualities accompany the bases; no much larger clone lies one base away.

TCRbeta CDR3 regions were amplified from genomic DNA by means of the immunoSEQ Assay, a bias-controlled multiplex PCR. Turning to the authors' computational methods: The number of nucleated cells in each sample was estimated by amplification of reference gene primers within the assay. Sequence reads were collapsed and filtered to measure the absolute abundance of every unique TCRbeta CDR3 rearrangement. For each sample, productive Simpson clonality was calculated by taking the square root of Simpson's diversity index across productive rearrangements. The table comes from immuneACCESS by way of TCRdb, which keeps in-frame sequences with V and J called. Part of the clones is missing from these tables; in studies checked, under half for an unresolved V gene and the rest for unknown reasons. V and J calls and clone size follow that table, whereas D and trimming were derived from the DNA. The sample records 350,000 to 400,000 clones, around 90% of which are singletons. Less than 1.5% of the sample is taken by the ten largest.

This sequence was found in a young woman who had recovered from COVID-19. Sequencing was done on a sample of PBMCs or T cells enriched from blood (not recorded which). This sequence uses TRBV3-1 (or the pseudogene TRBV3-2) and TRBJ2-3, with 8 middle bases fitting TRBD2. The CDR3 protein is CASSHLSGADTDTQYF. The sequenced DNA is TGTGCCAGCAGCCACCTTAGCGGGGCCGACACAGATACGCAGTATTTT.